A selection of T cell receptor beta chains follows, all from one sample in a study of T-cell memory formation after mild COVID-19. MiXCR was run by TCRdb on the 5' RACE reads, yielding one entry per CDR3 protein. The profile shows about 400,000 distinct CDR3 sequences, roughly 26% of them singletons. Sequencing was carried out using PBMCs or a T cell subset sorted from them (not recorded which). These receptors were taken from an adult woman who had mild COVID-19 (a few samples of this study predate the infection). Cell type and time point are not known. The CDR3 runs from the conserved cysteine through the conserved F or W. A D gene is named only where the DNA matches it firmly. A clone size is listed for some rows: how often the clone was seen (once, few, many), or a class if it is expanded.

j_call: TRBJ2-5; v_call: TRBV12-3/TRBV12-4; d_call: .; clone_size: few; cdr3_nt: TGTGCCAGCAGAAGCGGGTACCAAGAGACCCAGTACTTC; cdr3_aa: CASRSGYQETQYF
j_call: TRBJ1-6; v_call: TRBV6-1; d_call: .; clone_size: .; cdr3_nt: TGTGCCATTTTGCGGGGGGGCACCTATAATTCACCCCTCCACTTT; cdr3_aa: CAILRGGTYNSPLHF
j_call: TRBJ1-4; v_call: TRBV30; d_call: .; clone_size: many; cdr3_nt: TGTGCCTGGAGTGTACTAAGGGAAAAACTGTTTTTT; cdr3_aa: CAWSVLREKLFF
j_call: TRBJ1-1; v_call: TRBV18; d_call: .; clone_size: .; cdr3_nt: TGTGCCAGCTCGGGGGCTAAGAGAAACACTGAAGCTTTCTTT; cdr3_aa: CASSGAKRNTEAFF
j_call: TRBJ2-3; v_call: TRBV20-1; d_call: .; clone_size: .; cdr3_nt: TGCAGTGCTAGAAAGCGGACTAGCACAGATACGCAGTATTTT; cdr3_aa: CSARKRTSTDTQYF
j_call: TRBJ2-1; v_call: TRBV7-8; d_call: TRBD2; clone_size: few; cdr3_nt: TGTGCCAGCAGCTTACTGACTAGCGGAGCACACAATGAGCAGTTCTTC; cdr3_aa: CASSLLTSGAHNEQFF
j_call: TRBJ1-3; v_call: TRBV4-3; d_call: .; clone_size: .; cdr3_nt: TGCGCCAGCAGCCAAGAGTTAATCGTTGACTCTGGAAACACCATATATTTT; cdr3_aa: CASSQELIVDSGNTIYF
j_call: TRBJ1-1; v_call: TRBV4-3; d_call: .; clone_size: few; cdr3_nt: TGCGCCAGCAGCCAGGGAGGGACCTACACTGAAGCTTTCTTT; cdr3_aa: CASSQGGTYTEAFF
j_call: TRBJ1-1; v_call: TRBV7-9; d_call: TRBD1; clone_size: .; cdr3_nt: TGTGCCAGCAGCCCTGGACGGTCCCAGGGGGCCTTAAACACTGAAGCTTTCTTT; cdr3_aa: CASSPGRSQGALNTEAFF
j_call: TRBJ2-7; v_call: TRBV4-3; d_call: TRBD1; clone_size: few; cdr3_nt: TGCGCCAGCAGCCAAGCTGAGGGGGCATCCTACGAGCAGTACTTC; cdr3_aa: CASSQAEGASYEQYF
j_call: TRBJ2-2; v_call: TRBV24-1; d_call: .; clone_size: .; cdr3_nt: TGTGCCACCGCGGCGCCGACAAAGATGAACACCGGGGAGCTGTTTTTT; cdr3_aa: CATAAPTKMNTGELFF
j_call: TRBJ2-7; v_call: TRBV7-9; d_call: TRBD2; clone_size: few; cdr3_nt: TGTGCCAGCAGCCTGGGGGGGACCGCCTACGAGCAGTACTTC; cdr3_aa: CASSLGGTAYEQYF
j_call: TRBJ2-1; v_call: TRBV4-2; d_call: TRBD2; clone_size: .; cdr3_nt: TGTGCCAGCAGCAGACTAGCGGGAGCTGGTGAGCAGTTCTTC; cdr3_aa: CASSRLAGAGEQFF
j_call: TRBJ2-7; v_call: TRBV2; d_call: .; clone_size: few; cdr3_nt: TGTGCCAGCAGTGAGGACTTCTACGAGCAGTACTTC; cdr3_aa: CASSEDFYEQYF
j_call: TRBJ1-1; v_call: TRBV28; d_call: TRBD1; clone_size: .; cdr3_nt: TGTGCCAGCATAGGACAGGGGGTCACTGAAGCTTTCTTT; cdr3_aa: CASIGQGVTEAFF
j_call: TRBJ1-5; v_call: TRBV7-2; d_call: TRBD1; clone_size: .; cdr3_nt: TGTGCCAGCAGCCCACGGACAGGTACCTTCAATCAGCCCCAGCATTTT; cdr3_aa: CASSPRTGTFNQPQHF
j_call: TRBJ2-2; v_call: TRBV9; d_call: .; clone_size: .; cdr3_nt: TGTGCCAGCAGCGCAGATCCGGGACGGCGGAGGACCGGGGAGCTGTTTTTT; cdr3_aa: CASSADPGRRRTGELFF
j_call: TRBJ2-5; v_call: TRBV6-5; d_call: .; clone_size: many; cdr3_nt: TGTGCCAGCATCGGGACTTCCGAGGTCGGGACCCAGTACTTC; cdr3_aa: CASIGTSEVGTQYF
j_call: TRBJ1-1; v_call: TRBV5-6; d_call: .; clone_size: few; cdr3_nt: TGTGCCAGCAGCTTGGGGGCAGGGATCGCTTTCTTT; cdr3_aa: CASSLGAGIAFF
j_call: TRBJ2-1; v_call: TRBV4-2; d_call: TRBD2; clone_size: .; cdr3_nt: TGTGCCAGCAGCCAAGTCGGCGGGAGAGGCAATGAGCAGTTCTTC; cdr3_aa: CASSQVGGRGNEQFF
j_call: TRBJ2-7; v_call: TRBV6-5; d_call: .; clone_size: many; cdr3_nt: TGTGCCAGCCGGACAGACTATTCTTCTCGCGAGCAGTACTTC; cdr3_aa: CASRTDYSSREQYF
j_call: TRBJ1-1; v_call: TRBV7-9; d_call: .; clone_size: .; cdr3_nt: TGTGCCAGCAGCACGCGGACAGTGATGAACACTGAAGCTTTCTTT; cdr3_aa: CASSTRTVMNTEAFF
j_call: TRBJ1-2; v_call: TRBV12-5; d_call: .; clone_size: few; cdr3_nt: TGTGCTAGTGGTTTCGCAGAGGACGACCCCGGCTACACCTTC; cdr3_aa: CASGFAEDDPGYTF
j_call: TRBJ2-1; v_call: TRBV11-1; d_call: .; clone_size: few; cdr3_nt: TGTGCCAGCAGCCACCCTAAGGGTTCCCTGGGAACAGGGCGATTCTCCTACAATGAGCAGTTCTTC; cdr3_aa: CASSHPKGSLGTGRFSYNEQFF
j_call: TRBJ1-5; v_call: TRBV27; d_call: TRBD1; clone_size: few; cdr3_nt: TGTGCCAGCAGACCCGGACAGGGTAGCAATCAGCCCCAGCATTTT; cdr3_aa: CASRPGQGSNQPQHF